Sequencing of this T cell receptor (beta chain) was carried out in a study of T cell changes during pregnancy in multiple sclerosis. Sequencing used immunoSEQ multiplex PCR; TCRdb keeps in-frame clones, though not all of them. In the table there are about 79,000 clones, around 93% of which are singletons. V shed 0 bases and J shed 6 bases, with 11 bases lying between them. CDR3 length equals 15 residues. Germline CDR1 LGHNA, CDR2 YSLEER. Sequenced material: peripheral blood, taken in the second trimester of pregnancy. The receptor was derived from a female donor in good health, enrolled as a control in a pregnancy study. The chain joins TRBV4-3 to TRBJ1-4; D call uncertain. CDR3 protein: CASSQEDRADEKLFF. Here the CDR3 DNA reads TGCGCCAGCAGCCAAGAAGATAGAGCGGATGAAAAACTGTTTTTT.